A single sample is the source of the 21 T cell receptor beta chains below, sequenced in a study of brain T cells in children with intractable seizures. Surgery cases with the highest brain T cell transcript signatures were chosen for sequencing. The data were produced by immunoSEQ multiplex PCR, yet TCRdb's version contains in-frame clones alone and is incomplete. The data show about 8,000 clones, around 70% seen once. The sequencing here drew on resected brain tissue, taken at surgery. These receptors all come from a boy under two years old with tuberous sclerosis and intractable seizures.

The gene calls are TRBV5-6 and TRBJ2-7; D may match TRBD1 or TRBD2 (6 bases each). V lost 5 bases and J lost 0, with 15 bases in between. Germline CDR1 SGHDT, CDR2 YYEEEE. The CDR3 length is 15 residues. CDR3 amino acids: CASRVLGGPSYEQYF. The CDR3 nucleotides read TGTGCCAGCAGGGTGTTAGGGGGGCCCTCCTACGAGCAGTACTTC.

The chain has TRBV12-3 or TRBV12-4 and TRBJ2-3, with TRBD2 matching 8 bases. The V gene end was trimmed by 5 bases and the J gene end by 5 bases; junction bases not matched to a gene: 0. This CDR3 region has 12 residues. The CDR3 nucleotides read TGTGCCAGCAGTAGCGGGAGAGATACGCAGTATTTT. It encodes CASSSGRDTQYF.

This sequence joins TRBV6-4 and TRBJ2-2; D gene uncertain. V gave up 8 bases and J gave up 1 base, with 11 bases separating them. This CDR3 has 14 residues. The germline gives CDR1 MRHNA, CDR2 SNTAGT. CDR3 sequence reads: CASSREVNTGELFF. Here the CDR3 DNA reads TGTGCCAGCTCTAGGGAAGTGAACACCGGGGAGCTGTTTTTT.

The chain employs TRBV7-8 and TRBJ1-1; D uncertain. The CDR3 length is 19 residues. Germline V gene data show CDR1 as SGHVS and CDR2 as FQNEAQ. The V gene lost 2 bases and the J gene lost 4 bases, with 26 bases spanning the gap. Here the CDR3 reads CASSLFRTRVGRMGTEAFF. CDR3 coding DNA: TGTGCCAGCAGCTTATTTCGGACCCGAGTAGGCCGGATGGGCACTGAAGCTTTCTTT.

The sample holds a few counts of this clone. V and J are TRBV7-9 and TRBJ2-7; D ambiguous. Trimming pared 4 bases from V and 2 bases from J, leaving 6 bases between. This CDR3 is 12 amino acids long. Germline V gene sequence: CDR1 SEHNR, CDR2 FQNEAQ (reference sequence). CDR3 bases: TGTGCCAGCAGCTCCCAGGCCTACGAGCAGTACTTC. Translated: CASSSQAYEQYF. The complete variable domain, with remaining parts taken from reference TRBV7-9 and TRBJ2-7, reads DTGVSQNPRHKITKRGQNVTFRCDPISEHNRLYWYRQTLGQGPEFLTYFQNEAQLEKSRLLSDRFSAERPKGSFSTLEIQRTEQGDSAMYLCASSSQAYEQYFGPGTRLTVT.

In this sample, this clone turned up once. The genes are TRBV3-1 (or the pseudogene TRBV3-2) and TRBJ2-3; a weak D match, TRBD2 (5 bases). The V and J ends lost 3 bases and 6 bases respectively, with 10 bases between them. CDR1 and CDR2 from the germline V gene are LGHDT and YNNKEL (reference sequence). The length of the CDR3 is 13 residues. The CDR3 protein is CASSHSIADTQYF. The CDR3 region has the DNA TGTGCCAGCAGCCACTCAATAGCGGATACGCAGTATTTT.

CDR3 amino acids: CASLTRPGELFF. The CDR3 DNA follows: TGTGCCAGCCTCACGCGACCCGGGGAGCTGTTTTTT. The V call is TRBV6-5, the J call TRBJ2-2; D not resolved. From germline, CDR1 is MNHEY and CDR2 SVGAGI. V lost 8 bases and J 6 bases, leaving 10 bases between the germline ends. CDR3 length equals 12 residues.

The chain links TRBV7-3 to TRBJ2-7; either TRBD1 or TRBD2 may supply D (5 bases each). Germline values: CDR1 SGHTA, CDR2 FQGTGA. With 2 bases removed from V and 2 bases from J, the gap between germline ends came to 10 bases. CDR3 size: 14 residues. Here the CDR3 DNA reads TGTGCCAGCAGCTTATTGTCGGGACCCTACGAGCAGTACTTC. It codes for CASSLLSGPYEQYF.

The chain combines TRBV4-1 with TRBJ2-3, with 7 bases that match TRBD1. Germline V gives CDR1 MGHRA, CDR2 YSYEKL. The CDR3 runs 15 residues. Trimming at V came to 2 bases and at J to 6 bases, leaving 8 bases not matched to a gene. The CDR3 is CASSQLRTGRDTQYF. CDR3 nucleotide sequence: TGCGCCAGCAGCCAACTGCGGACAGGACGGGATACGCAGTATTTT.

This clone was seen a single time. V usage is TRBV9 and J usage is TRBJ1-2; D unresolved. V was clipped by 0 bases and J by 8 bases, with 11 bases between them. Germline-derived CDR1 and CDR2 are SGDLS and YYNGEE. This CDR3 comprises 13 residues. The CDR3 bases are TGTGCCAGCAGCGTAGGACCGGCTGGCGGCTACACCTTC. Protein sequence: CASSVGPAGGYTF.

This clone was recorded once. The chain joins TRBV9 to TRBJ2-7; D possibly uses TRBD1 or TRBD2 (5 bases each). The CDR3 extends over 16 amino acids. V dropped 4 bases and J dropped 6 bases, with 23 bases sitting between them. Germline assignment: CDR1 SGDLS and CDR2 YYNGEE. The CDR3 sequence is CASSTSFNGGFGEQYF. The CDR3 DNA reads TGTGCCAGCAGCACCTCTTTTAATGGGGGTTTTGGCGAGCAGTACTTC.

The rearrangement uses TRBV9 and TRBJ2-1; maybe TRBD2 (6 bases). The CDR3 sequence is 16 residues long. Germline V gene data show CDR1 as SGDLS and CDR2 as YYNGEE. Trimming cost V 3 bases and J 5 bases, with 18 bases left between them. CDR3 in DNA: TGTGCCAGCAGCGCCCCGGGGGTAGCTACAAACAATGAGCAGTTCTTC. It codes for CASSAPGVATNNEQFF.

This sequence joins TRBV4-2 and TRBJ2-5; weak D call: TRBD2 (6 bases). The CDR3 extends over 15 amino acids. V gave up 0 bases and J gave up 4 bases, with 12 bases separating them. The germline CDR1 and CDR2 sequences are LGHNA and YNFKEQ. CDR3 sequence reads: CASSQDWRAPETQYF. In DNA form, the CDR3 reads TGTGCCAGCAGCCAAGATTGGAGGGCCCCAGAGACCCAGTACTTC.

The chain is built from TRBV30 and TRBJ2-7; tentatively, D is TRBD2 (5 bases). This CDR3 contains 13 residues. Trimming pared 4 bases from V and 6 bases from J, leaving 16 bases between. CDR1 is GTSNPN, CDR2 SVGIG, per germline (reference sequence). The CDR3 region has the DNA TGTGCCTGGAAATGGAGCGGAGCAACCGAGCAGTACTTC. Its protein product is CAWKWSGATEQYF.

This clone is a singleton in its sample. This chain connects TRBV6-5 to TRBJ1-4; D is ambiguous. The germline gives CDR1 MNHEY, CDR2 SVGAGI. The CDR3 is made up of 11 amino acids. V lost 6 bases and J lost 8, with 7 bases in between. CDR3: CASRDYEKLFF. The CDR3 coding sequence is TGTGCCAGCAGGGACTACGAAAAACTGTTTTTT.

This clone occurred once. This chain joins TRBV7-9 and TRBJ1-2; D gene uncertain. Germline loops: CDR1 SEHNR, CDR2 FQNEAQ (reference sequence). V lost 5 bases and J 2 bases, leaving 12 bases between the germline ends. The CDR3 is made up of 14 amino acids. In DNA form, the CDR3 reads TGTGCCAGCAGCCTGAGGGAGGGAAACTATGGCTACACCTTC. Encoded protein: CASSLREGNYGYTF.

This sequence joins TRBV24-1 and TRBJ2-1, with 11 bases aligning to TRBD1. CDR1 and CDR2 (germline): KGHDR, SFDVKD. The CDR3 is 17 amino acids. V lost 3 bases to trimming and J lost 3 bases; unmatched junction nucleotides: 6. CDR3 DNA sequence: TGTGCCACCAGTGATCCTTCCGGGACAGGGGGCTACAATGAGCAGTTCTTC. The encoded protein is CATSDPSGTGGYNEQFF.

The chain is built from TRBV5-6 and TRBJ2-2; either TRBD1 or TRBD2 may fit D (6 bases each). From germline, CDR1 is SGHDT and CDR2 YYEEEE. The CDR3 covers 18 residues. Trimming shortened V by 2 bases and J by 3 bases, and 20 bases separated the two germline ends. The DNA of the CDR3 is TGTGCCAGCAGCTTCCGTAATTCGAGGGGGAGGTACACCGGGGAGCTGTTTTTT. This sequence encodes CASSFRNSRGRYTGELFF. Supplemented by reference TRBV5-6 and TRBJ2-2, the full variable domain reads DAGVTQSPTHLIKTRGQQVTLRCSPKSGHDTVSWYQQALGQGPQFIFQYYEEEERQRGNFPDRFSGHQFPNYSSELNVNALLLGDSALYLCASSFRNSRGRYTGELFFGEGSRLTVL.

This chain links TRBV7-3 with TRBJ2-3, with 9 nucleotides matching TRBD1. The germline V gene encodes CDR1 SGHTA and CDR2 FQGTGA. J lost 6 bases, V lost 0 bases, and 4 bases had no gene match. This CDR3 is built from 15 residues. DNA for the CDR3: TGTGCCAGCAGCTTAACGCCGGGACAGGGCGATACGCAGTATTTT. Its protein is CASSLTPGQGDTQYF.

The V and J genes are TRBV19 and TRBJ1-2, with 9 bases fitting TRBD1. V lost 5 bases to trimming and J lost 4 bases; unmatched junction nucleotides: 8. The CDR3 contains 15 residues. CDR1 and CDR2 from the germline V gene are LNHDA and SQIVND (reference sequence). Here the CDR3 reads CASSFSGTGSYGYTF. For the CDR3, the DNA is TGTGCCAGTAGTTTTTCCGGGACAGGGAGCTATGGCTACACCTTC. Full variable domain (rest looked up from reference TRBV19 and TRBJ1-2): DGGITQSPKYLFRKEGQNVTLSCEQNLNHDAMYWYRQDPGQGLRLIYYSQIVNDFQKGDIAEGYSVSREKKESFPLTVTSAQKNPTAFYLCASSFSGTGSYGYTFGSGTRLTVV.

The DNA for the CDR3 is TGTGCCAGCAGCTTACAAAACTTTGGCGAGCAGTTCTTC. Protein: CASSLQNFGEQFF. V usage is TRBV11-2 and J usage is TRBJ2-1; D is unresolved. The length of the CDR3 is 13 residues. Germline V gene sequence: CDR1 SGHAT, CDR2 FQNNGV. The V gene lost 2 bases and the J gene lost 10 bases, with 12 bases spanning the gap.